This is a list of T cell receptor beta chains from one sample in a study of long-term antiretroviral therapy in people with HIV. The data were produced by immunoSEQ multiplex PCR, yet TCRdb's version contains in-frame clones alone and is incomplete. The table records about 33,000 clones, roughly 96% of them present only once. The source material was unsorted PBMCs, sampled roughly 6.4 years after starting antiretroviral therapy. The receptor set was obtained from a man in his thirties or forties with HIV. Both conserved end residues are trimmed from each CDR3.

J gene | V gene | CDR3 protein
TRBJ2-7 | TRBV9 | ASSLGVPQGRYYEQY
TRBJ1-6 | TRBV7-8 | ASSLLEGSGVNSPLH
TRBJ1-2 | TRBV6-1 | ASSERGRAIT
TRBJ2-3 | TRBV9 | ASSVEPSGRSTDTQY
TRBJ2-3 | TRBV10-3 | AVGGSDTQY
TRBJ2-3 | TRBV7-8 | ASSLTRASGGAVYTQY
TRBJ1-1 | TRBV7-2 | ASSLVQNTEAF
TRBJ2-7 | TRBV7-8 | ASSLVQAGALEQY
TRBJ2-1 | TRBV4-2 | ASSQERGGALDEQF
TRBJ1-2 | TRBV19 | ASSNGNRGTPSDVYGYT
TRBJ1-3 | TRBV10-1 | ASSVAPGRSGNTIY
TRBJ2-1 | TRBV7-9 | ASSLSGGLDNEQF
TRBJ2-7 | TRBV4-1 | ASSQDWGTRAHEQY
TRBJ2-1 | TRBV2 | ASSNGQVGSDEQF
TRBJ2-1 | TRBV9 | ASSEGLATFNEQF
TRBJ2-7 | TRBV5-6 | ASSLRGQVYEQY
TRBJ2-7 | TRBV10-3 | AISESTTGGYEQY
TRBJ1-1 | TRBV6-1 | ATWTIQNTEAF
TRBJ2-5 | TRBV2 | ASSECRLNGQEAQY
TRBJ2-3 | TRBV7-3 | ASSLSLFDTQY
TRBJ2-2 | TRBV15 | ATSRGDRFTGELF